The 28 T cell receptor beta chains presented below share a single source sample, sequenced in a study of shared clonotypes between healthy human individuals. Sequencing was performed with immunoSEQ multiplex PCR; in TCRdb, only in-frame clones are kept and a portion is missing. The table has over 2 million clones, about 90% seen once. Sequenced material: naive CD4+ T cells from PBMCs. As for subset: CD45RA+ positively selected. The source of these receptors is a man in his late teens or twenties in good health. Some clones in this sample may be carry-over from other donors' samples.

The rearrangement uses TRBV21-1 and TRBJ2-1; the D call TRBD1 from the table was never checked on the DNA. TRBV21-1 is given as a pseudogene. The CDR3 sequence is 18 residues long. DNA of the CDR3: TGTGCCAGCAGTAAACCTGGGACAGGGGAGACGTCATACAATGAGCAGTTCTTC. Translating it yields CASSKPGTGETSYNEQFF.

This chain links TRBV21-1 with TRBJ2-4; the table names TRBD1, a call not compared with the DNA. TRBV21-1 is marked as a pseudogene. This CDR3 spans 18 amino acids. The CDR3 sequence: CASSKASGNNPAKNIQYF. DNA of the CDR3: TGTGCCAGCAGCAAAGCGTCAGGGAACAACCCAGCCAAAAACATTCAGTACTTC.

This clone has just a few counts. The chain joins TRBV5-1 to TRBJ2-2, with TRBD2 identical over 7 bases. After removal of 4 bases from V and 1 base from J, the junction contained 7 bases not matched to a gene. Per the germline V gene, CDR1 is SGHRS and CDR2 is YFSETQ. This CDR3 contains 16 residues. CDR3 in amino acids: CASSVLLAENTGELFF. Written as DNA, the CDR3 is TGCGCCAGCAGCGTACTCCTAGCGGAGAACACCGGGGAGCTGTTTTTT.

The chain joins TRBV28 to TRBJ1-2; D is uncertain. Trimming shortened V by 1 base and J by 2 bases, and 17 bases separated the two germline ends. The CDR3 has 17 residues. From germline, CDR1 is MDHEN and CDR2 SYDVKM. The DNA for the CDR3 is TGTGCCAGCAGTTTATTCTCAATCGCCGGGTCCAACTATGGCTACACCTTC. The encoded protein is CASSLFSIAGSNYGYTF.

A note on this clone: Additional DNA sequences in this sample encode the identical CDR3. The J gene is TRBJ2-7, the V gene TRBV29-1; D uncertain. Trimming took 4 bases from V and 2 from J, leaving 9 bases between them. The CDR3 totals 12 residues. CDR1 is SQVTM, CDR2 ANQGSEA, per germline. The CDR3 reads CSVALSAYEQYF. The CDR3 DNA follows: TGCAGCGTTGCCCTCTCTGCCTACGAGCAGTACTTC.

The V and J genes are TRBV11-3 and TRBJ1-4; D may be TRBD1 (5 bases). Germline V gene data show CDR1 as SGHNT and CDR2 as YENEEA. The CDR3 is 14 residues long. V lost 8 bases, J lost 5 bases, and 15 bases lay in between. The CDR3 region has the DNA TGTGCCAGCCACTCGGCCAGGGAGAATGAAAAACTGTTTTTT. Translating it yields CASHSARENEKLFF.

This chain connects TRBV7-8 to TRBJ2-5, with a tentative D call TRBD1 (6 bases). The closer fit of TRBJ2-7 to the DNA end suggests the J call may be wrong. This CDR3 spans 12 amino acids. Germline V lookup: CDR1 SGHVS, CDR2 FQNEAQ. CDR3 coding DNA: TGTGCCAGCAGCGCACAGGGCGCCGAGCAGTACTTC. It codes for CASSAQGAEQYF.

V gene TRBV19 combines with J gene TRBJ1-2; D is uncertain. Germline V gene lookup returns CDR1 LNHDA and CDR2 SQIVND (reference sequence). V lost 7 bases and J lost 4, with 22 bases in between. The CDR3 has 16 residues. CDR3 loop: CASTEKGLARSYGYTF. The CDR3 DNA reads TGTGCCAGTACCGAAAAGGGTCTGGCTCGGAGCTATGGCTACACCTTC.

This rearrangement joins TRBV5-1 to TRBJ2-2; possibly TRBD2 for D (6 bases). CDR1 is SGHRS and CDR2 is YFSETQ in the germline V gene. V dropped 4 bases and J dropped 2 bases, with 15 bases sitting between them. The CDR3 has 16 amino acids. Here the CDR3 DNA reads TGCGCCAGCAGCCGGACGGGAGTCCCTAACACCGGGGAGCTGTTTTTT. It codes for CASSRTGVPNTGELFF.

This chain links TRBV7-2 with TRBJ1-5; D is unclear. Germline CDR1 reads SGHTA; CDR2 reads FQGNSA. The CDR3 runs to 16 residues. V shed 2 bases and J shed 0 bases, with 11 bases lying between them. The CDR3 DNA follows: TGTGCCAGCAGCTTAAGTCCCCGTCATAGCAATCAGCCCCAGCATTTT. This codes for CASSLSPRHSNQPQHF.

Remarks on this clone: Within the sample, other DNA sequences also encode this same CDR3. V and J are TRBV7-9 and TRBJ2-3, with 7 nucleotides matching TRBD2. V lost 3 bases to trimming and J lost 4 bases; unmatched junction nucleotides: 1. CDR1 SEHNR and CDR2 FQNEAQ come from the germline V gene (reference sequence). This CDR3 is built from 13 residues. The CDR3 loop is CASSFSGADTQYF. The CDR3 DNA is TGTGCCAGCAGCTTCAGCGGGGCAGATACGCAGTATTTT. The whole variable domain, remainder taken from reference TRBV7-9 and TRBJ2-3, is DTGVSQNPRHKITKRGQNVTFRCDPISEHNRLYWYRQTLGQGPEFLTYFQNEAQLEKSRLLSDRFSAERPKGSFSTLEIQRTEQGDSAMYLCASSFSGADTQYFGPGTRLTVL.

This chain connects TRBV19 to TRBJ2-7; 8 bases are shared with TRBD2. The CDR3 spans 16 residues. V trimming: 8 bases; J trimming: 3 bases; junction bases outside the gene matches: 15. Germline CDR1 reads LNHDA; CDR2 reads SQIVND (reference sequence). The chain's CDR3 is CASRGIRSGSVYEQYF. The CDR3 DNA sequence: TGTGCCAGTCGGGGGATCAGGAGCGGGAGCGTCTACGAGCAGTACTTC.

As concerns this clone: The sample has other DNA sequences that encode this CDR3 too. DNA for the CDR3: TGTGCCAGCTCCCTGGGGCTAGCGGGCACCGGGGAGCTGTTTTTT. As protein: CASSLGLAGTGELFF. The J gene is TRBJ2-2, the V gene TRBV11-3; TRBD2 matches at 8 bases. The CDR3 is made up of 15 amino acids. Germline trimming cut 8 bases from V and 4 bases from J; bases unmatched to any gene: 9. CDR1 and CDR2 from the germline V gene are SGHNT and YENEEA.

The V call is TRBV6-5, the J call TRBJ1-2, with D possibly being TRBD1 (6 bases). Trimming took 7 bases from V and 7 from J, leaving 16 bases between them. Germline loops: CDR1 MNHEY, CDR2 SVGAGI. The CDR3 is 13 amino acids. The CDR3, as DNA: TGTGCCAGCACCGCGGAAAGGGGGGGTGGCTACACCTTC. Translating it yields CASTAERGGGYTF.

The chain carries TRBV7-3 and TRBJ1-1, with TRBD1 identical over 7 bases. The CDR3 loop spans 14 amino acids. CDR1 is SGHTA, CDR2 FQGTGA, per germline. V gave up 0 bases and J gave up 4 bases; unmatched junction bases: 2. CDR3: CASSLTTGSTEAFF. As DNA, the CDR3 is TGTGCCAGCAGCTTAACGACAGGGTCCACTGAAGCTTTCTTT.

The gene calls are TRBV7-3 and TRBJ1-1, with no clear D. Germline V gene lookup returns CDR1 SGHTA and CDR2 FQGTGA. The CDR3 has 15 residues. Trimming shortened V by 5 bases and J by 4 bases, and 17 bases separated the two germline ends. The CDR3 loop is CASSQSGREGTEAFF. Written as DNA, the CDR3 is TGTGCCAGCAGCCAATCCGGGAGGGAGGGCACTGAAGCTTTCTTT.

Only one count was recorded for this clone. This chain joins TRBV7-3 and TRBJ2-5; D unclear. The CDR3 spans 13 residues. V gave up 3 bases and J gave up 5 bases, with 10 bases separating them. Germline V lookup: CDR1 SGHTA, CDR2 FQGTGA. The CDR3 sequence is CASSLFGPETQYF. The DNA of the CDR3 is TGTGCCAGCAGCTTGTTCGGCCCGGAGACCCAGTACTTC.

The table lists this clone with a count of one. The CDR3, as DNA: TGTGCCAGCAGTGTAATGCTGAGGCAAGAGACCCAGTACTTC. Its translation is CASSVMLRQETQYF. The J gene is TRBJ2-5, the V gene TRBV2; no clear D. The CDR3 is made up of 14 amino acids. Trimming took off 4 bases at V and 2 bases at J, with 11 bases between the two ends. Per the germline V gene, CDR1 is SNHLY and CDR2 is FYNNEI.

This CDR3 is CASRTGLAVYNEQFF. The DNA for the CDR3 is TGTGCCAGCAGGACCGGACTAGCGGTCTACAATGAGCAGTTCTTC. J is TRBJ2-1 and V is TRBV28; 10 positions agree with TRBD2. This CDR3 region has 15 residues. The germline gives CDR1 MDHEN, CDR2 SYDVKM. The V gene end was trimmed by 6 bases and the J gene end by 3 bases; junction bases not matched to a gene: 5. Full variable domain (missing parts from reference TRBV28 and TRBJ2-1): DVKVTQSSRYLVKRTGEKVFLECVQDMDHENMFWYRQDPGLGLRLIYFSYDVKMKEKGDIPEGYSVSREKKERFSLILESASTNQTSMYLCASRTGLAVYNEQFFGPGTRLTVL.

This chain links TRBV5-1 with TRBJ2-7; tentative D call: TRBD1 (5 bases). Germline values: CDR1 SGHRS, CDR2 YFSETQ. Trimming pared 0 bases from V and 2 bases from J, leaving 15 bases between. The length of the CDR3 is 16 residues. The CDR3 DNA reads as TGCGCCAGCAGCTTGGGGGTTTCGACAGAGGCCTACGAGCAGTACTTC. Amino acid sequence: CASSLGVSTEAYEQYF.

The gene calls are TRBV28 and TRBJ2-5; the D gene could be TRBD1 or TRBD2 (6 bases each). The V and J ends lost 3 bases and 5 bases respectively, with 19 bases between them. CDR1 MDHEN and CDR2 SYDVKM come from the germline V gene. The CDR3 extends over 16 amino acids. The CDR3 loop is CASSFSGGHFLETQYF. CDR3 coding DNA: TGTGCCAGCAGTTTTTCCGGGGGACATTTTCTGGAGACCCAGTACTTC. The full variable domain, in which reference TRBV28 and TRBJ2-5 provide the parts outside the CDR3, is DVKVTQSSRYLVKRTGEKVFLECVQDMDHENMFWYRQDPGLGLRLIYFSYDVKMKEKGDIPEGYSVSREKKERFSLILESASTNQTSMYLCASSFSGGHFLETQYFGPGTRLLVL.

The chain uses TRBV12-5 and TRBJ2-1; D may match TRBD1 or TRBD2 (6 bases each). Trimming removed 7 bases from V and 12 bases from J, with 16 bases in between. CDR1 and CDR2 from the germline V gene are LGHNT and FRNRAP. This CDR3 contains 12 residues. The DNA for the CDR3 is TGTGCTAGTGCTCTCGGGGGCCAGGTGCAGTTCTTC. It codes for CASALGGQVQFF.

This chain joins TRBV4-1 and TRBJ1-5; maybe TRBD1 (5 bases). CDR1 and CDR2 from the germline V gene are MGHRA and YSYEKL. The CDR3 runs 14 residues. V was pared by 4 bases and J by 6 bases, with 13 bases between. DNA of the CDR3: TGCGCCAGCAGCCCGGGGGGGGTCCGTCAGCCCCAGCATTTT. Encoded protein: CASSPGGVRQPQHF.

The chain has TRBV25-1 and TRBJ2-7, with D perhaps TRBD1 or TRBD2 (5 bases each). In germline, CDR1 is MGHDK, CDR2 SYGVNS. V lost 6 bases and J 6 bases, leaving 18 bases between the germline ends. The CDR3 runs to 14 residues. The CDR3 nucleotides are TGTGCCAGCAGGGGACGCGCGTTCGGAGGCGAGCAGTACTTC. This sequence encodes CASRGRAFGGEQYF.

This clone was found once. V and J are TRBV11-2 and TRBJ2-7, with D tentatively TRBD1 or TRBD2 (5 bases each). Germline lookup yields CDR1 SGHAT and CDR2 FQNNGV. Trimming cost V 5 bases and J 0 bases, with 14 bases left between them. The CDR3 has 15 amino acids. CDR3 region: CASSPRDGGSYEQYF. Here the CDR3 DNA reads TGTGCCAGCAGCCCACGGGACGGAGGCTCCTACGAGCAGTACTTC. The full variable domain, rest sourced from reference TRBV11-2 and TRBJ2-7, is EAGVAQSPRYKIIEKRQSVAFWCNPISGHATLYWYQQILGQGPKLLIQFQNNGVVDDSQLPKDRFSAERLKGVDSTLKIQPAKLEDSAVYLCASSPRDGGSYEQYFGPGTRLTVT.

This rearrangement joins TRBV6-4 to TRBJ2-1; D not resolved. Germline V gives CDR1 MRHNA, CDR2 SNTAGT. V lost 0 bases to trimming and J lost 9 bases, with 9 bases between them. The length of the CDR3 is 13 residues. CDR3 in amino acids: CASSDSERSEQFF. The CDR3 DNA reads as TGTGCCAGCAGTGACTCAGAGAGGAGTGAGCAGTTCTTC.

The V and J genes are TRBV28 and TRBJ1-2; D gene unclear. Germline V gene data show CDR1 as MDHEN and CDR2 as SYDVKM. Trimming stripped 7 bases from V and 4 bases from J, with 22 bases between. The CDR3 extends over 16 amino acids. In nucleotides, the CDR3 is TGTGCCAGCACCCGGCCCCCGGGAGGAGAGGGCTATGGCTACACCTTC. It specifies CASTRPPGGEGYGYTF.

CDR3 in amino acids: CASGSTGEADTQYF. DNA for the CDR3: TGTGCCAGCGGTTCGACGGGGGAGGCAGATACGCAGTATTTT. This chain uses TRBV28 with TRBJ2-3; D is perhaps TRBD2 (6 bases). The germline V gene has CDR1 MDHEN and CDR2 SYDVKM. The CDR3 has 14 amino acids. V lost 8 bases and J lost 4, with 16 bases in between.